Sequencing of this T cell receptor (beta chain) was carried out in a study of CD8+ T cells in alopecia areata (dated by TCRdb to 2017 to 2018). Background for the entire study: The study used high-throughput TCRbeta sequencing to examine T cell clonal expansion in alopecia areata, in both the C3H/HeJ mouse model and human patients. On the human side, TCRbeta sequencing was run on scalp tissue and on sorted CD4+ and CD8+ peripheral blood T cells from healthy controls and from alopecia areata patients with either patchy or totalis/universalis disease. Clonality in the scalp was compared among normal scalp (n=4), patchy alopecia areata scalp (n=8), and alopecia totalis/universalis scalp (n=8). RNA came from the PAXgene miRNA kit for fixed scalp, the miRNeasy kit for PBMCs, and the RNeasy kit for mouse skin. Amplification of TCRbeta CDR3 regions was done by immunoSEQ multiplex PCR using 35 Vbeta forward primers and 13 Jbeta reverse primers.

V lost 5 bases and J lost 3 bases; the stretch between them is 15 bases long. The CDR3 sequence holds 14 residues, the cysteine and phenylalanine included. The read is trimmed to its CDR3 DNA, 42 bases read in frame from base 1. According to the germline V gene (reference sequence), CDR1 reads SGHNT and CDR2 reads YYREEE. Regarding this clone: No cognate antigen has been identified for it. No much larger clone is present one base from it, and per-base qualities are unavailable.

Study-wide conclusions, independent of this receptor: Shared TCR sequences between patients were less evident than in mice, which may be partly attributable to HLA diversity in the patient population. Resident alphabeta T cells in normal human skin are also sequenced, complicating scalp TCR repertoire analysis, unlike mouse skin dominated by gammadelta T cells. Compared with normal scalp, lesional scalp had higher clonality and more expanded CD8+ clones, particularly in alopecia totalis/universalis, a pattern that suggests antigenic drive.

For roughly 5 biomarker-study patients, CD4+ cells were further sorted into CD25+CD127- cells. Lesional scalp punch biopsies and peripheral blood were collected from alopecia areata patients. PBMCs were isolated by density centrifugation and stained for CD3, CD4 and CD8, after which CD4+ and CD8+ T cells were sorted on a FACSAria. As part of a multicenter biomarker study, untreated alopecia areata patients were recruited. The library came from the immunoSEQ multiplex PCR assay. RNA was extracted from all samples and reverse transcribed into cDNA, which served as template for TCR sequencing. First-strand cDNA was synthesized with SuperScript III using a 2:1 mix of oligo-dT and random hexamers. Amplification bias was assessed with a synthetic immune receptor repertoire, and residual bias was removed computationally. The original methods were these. After raw reads were preprocessed to remove errors, the CDR3 was defined following IMGT conventions as running from the conserved cysteine to phenylalanine. Clonality was computed by normalizing Shannon entropy by log2 of the number of productive unique TCRs and subtracting the result from 1. Scalp TCRbeta sequences were cross-referenced with sorted blood CD4 and CD8 repertoires so that the CD4 or CD8 identity of scalp clones could be inferred. This is the immuneACCESS table as TCRdb keeps it, with only in-frame sequences that have V and J called. A part of the clones is gone; compared with another copy, unresolved V genes explain less than half, and the rest is unexplained. From that table come the V and J calls and clone size; the DNA was used to work out D and trimming. The sample includes fewer than 40,000 clones, with approximately 54% observed a single time. Of the sample, under 2% is held by the ten largest clones.

Here the chain combines TRBV5-4 and TRBJ2-7; no D gene can be assigned with confidence. This TCR was recovered from a human donor with alopecia areata. The sample was CD4+ Tregs sorted from blood. CDR3 reads: CASRVFGLGYEQYF. The DNA sequence is TGTGCCAGCAGGGTGTTTGGTCTGGGCTACGAGCAGTACTTC.